Listed here is a single TCR beta chain. The table came from immunoSEQ multiplex PCR; TCRdb's copy has only in-frame clones and leaves some out. The table shows 450,000 to 650,000 clones, with 70% to 80% occurring only once. The entry originates in a study of shared T cell receptors in the human thymus. Germline loops: CDR1 MNHEY, CDR2 SMNVEV (reference sequence). The CDR3 length is 15 residues. V lost 8 bases and J lost 1; bases outside the gene matches: 7. The data also belong to a second study, concerning human thymus T cells. That work contributes: Infants served as donors; they were healthy and Finnish and were having corrective surgery for congenital heart defects. Surgeons resected thymus tissue during corrective heart surgery.

Sample: thymocytes. The chain uses TRBV27 and TRBJ2-2, with TRBD2 identical over 7 bases. The clonotype originates from a boy younger than two with a congenital heart defect. The CDR3 reads CASRSSGVNTGELFF. The CDR3, as DNA: TGTGCCAGCCGAAGCAGCGGGGTGAACACCGGGGAGCTGTTTTTT.